This TCR beta chain was observed in a study of blood T cells in healthy people across ages. General study results and limits: There was a strong correlation between TCR beta diversity and naive T cell percentage. Any conclusive comparison of naive versus antigen-experienced cells was prevented by using unsorted PBMCs. The CMV status of each donor remained undetermined, and this could have confounded shifts in expanded clonotypes.

Donation came from healthy Caucasian individuals in Russia who were aged roughly 6 to 95. This CDR3 contains 14 residues. V was pared by 6 bases and J by 5 bases, with 15 bases between. This clonotype has ten or more counts. Its antigen is unknown. A sample-barcoded 5' primer and a J-beta primer mix were used in a second PCR of roughly 6 to 11 cycles. MiXCR, run by TCRdb on the 5' RACE reads, gives a single entry per CDR3 protein. Among 650,000 to 1,000,000 distinct CDR3 sequences, 35% to 40% were seen once, and the ten largest hold roughly 13%. The J gene is TRBJ2-3, the V gene TRBV12-3 or TRBV12-4, with D possibly TRBD2 on 6 matching bases. The clonotype was recovered from a man between 18 and 29 years old in good health. Sequencing was carried out using blood. CDR3 amino acids: CASSLDAGRDTQYF. The CDR3 DNA reads as TGTGCCAGCAGCCTGGACGCGGGGAGAGATACGCAGTATTTT.